What follows are 15 T cell receptor beta chains derived from one specimen sequenced in a study of technical replicates of blood from a handful of donors. Repertoires were generated with immunoSEQ multiplex PCR, while TCRdb's copy carries only in-frame clones and drops some. The table records over 65,000 clones, about 96% of them present only once. The source material was T cells isolated from PBMCs. Receptors originate from a human donor in good health.

J is TRBJ1-4 and V is TRBV6-6; 10 bases are shared with TRBD1. The CDR3 runs to 15 residues. Germline assignment: CDR1 MNHNY and CDR2 SVGAGI (reference sequence). V shed 5 bases and J 7 bases; nucleotides not matched to a gene: 7. CDR3 sequence reads: CASSNQTGGVEKLFF. The CDR3 region has the DNA TGTGCCAGCAGTAACCAGACAGGGGGCGTTGAAAAACTGTTTTTT.

The chain uses TRBV6-1 and TRBJ2-2; 7 bases align to TRBD2. The CDR3 extends over 16 amino acids. V shed 2 bases and J 3 bases; nucleotides not matched to a gene: 6. Germline V gives CDR1 MNHNS, CDR2 SASEGT. The CDR3 coding sequence is TGTGCCAGCAGTGAACTGAGCGGGGCCCACACCGGGGAGCTGTTTTTT. This translates into CASSELSGAHTGELFF.

This chain uses TRBV15 with TRBJ2-1; possible D gene TRBD1, 5 bases. CDR1 is LNHNV and CDR2 is YYDKDF in the germline V gene (reference sequence). This CDR3 comprises 14 residues. V shed 1 base and J shed 5 bases, with 9 bases lying between them. The DNA of the CDR3 is TGTGCCACCAGCAGAGGGGCAGGGAACAATGAGCAGTTCTTC. Translating gives CATSRGAGNNEQFF.

The rearrangement uses TRBV4-1 and TRBJ1-5; no reliable D call. Trimming removed 3 bases at V and 4 bases at J, with 7 bases between. The CDR3 consists of 13 residues. Germline V gives CDR1 MGHRA, CDR2 YSYEKL. CDR3 DNA: TGCGCCAGCAGCCAGAACAGTAATCAGCCCCAGCATTTT. Translated: CASSQNSNQPQHF.

The V call is TRBV7-8, the J call TRBJ1-5; 10 nucleotides match TRBD1. The CDR3 has 15 amino acids. Germline loops: CDR1 SGHVS, CDR2 FQNEAQ. Trimming removed 5 bases from V and 5 bases from J; junction bases left unmatched: 6. The CDR3 loop is CASSPEDRGDQPQHF. Written as DNA, the CDR3 is TGTGCCAGCAGCCCCGAGGACAGGGGGGATCAGCCCCAGCATTTT. Supplemented by reference TRBV7-8 and TRBJ1-5, the full variable domain reads GAGVSQSPRYKVAKRGQDVALRCDPISGHVSLFWYQQALGQGPEFLTYFQNEAQLDKSGLPSDRFFAERPEGSVSTLKIQRTQQEDSAVYLCASSPEDRGDQPQHFGDGTRLSIL.

The chain recombines TRBV7-9 with TRBJ1-1, with D perhaps TRBD1 (5 bases). Per germline, CDR1 SEHNR and CDR2 FQNEAQ (reference sequence). The CDR3 sequence is 14 residues long. Trimming shortened V by 1 base and J by 9 bases, and 15 bases separated the two germline ends. DNA for the CDR3: TGTGCCAGCAGCTTAGATGCGGGGCCACTGAAAGCTTTCTTT. Protein: CASSLDAGPLKAFF.

The chain carries TRBV5-5 and TRBJ2-7; D uncertain. Trimming took 2 bases from V and 3 from J, leaving 9 bases between them. The CDR3 covers 13 residues. CDR1 is SGHKS and CDR2 is YYEKEE in the germline V gene (reference sequence). CDR3 residues: CASSFHQVYEQYF. CDR3 DNA sequence: TGTGCCAGCAGCTTCCACCAGGTCTACGAGCAGTACTTC.

The rearrangement links TRBV7-9 to TRBJ2-7; 8 nucleotides agree with TRBD1. The CDR3 is 19 amino acids. Germline V lookup: CDR1 SEHNR, CDR2 FQNEAQ (reference sequence). V was pared by 5 bases and J by 1 base, with 19 bases of the junction left unmatched. As DNA, the CDR3 is TGTGCCAGCAGCAGTTCCGGGACAGGAGCCCTATTGGGTTCCTACGAGCAGTACTTC. Residues: CASSSSGTGALLGSYEQYF.

CDR3 region: CASSEDRVYGYTF. DNA of the CDR3: TGTGCCAGCAGTGAGGACAGGGTTTATGGCTACACCTTC. The rearrangement links TRBV27 to TRBJ1-2; 8 bases align to TRBD1. The CDR3 has 13 residues. The germline V gene encodes CDR1 MNHEY and CDR2 SMNVEV (reference sequence). Losses at the gene ends were 5 bases for V and 5 bases for J; bases not matched to a gene: 4.

The chain is built from TRBV5-1 and TRBJ2-7; D perhaps matches TRBD2 (7 bases). The V gene's germline CDR1 is SGHRS and CDR2 YFSETQ. V was shortened by 4 bases and J by 5 bases, with 16 bases between the two germline ends. This CDR3 is 14 amino acids long. CDR3 sequence reads: CASSPVGGGDEQYF. In nucleotides, the CDR3 is TGCGCCAGCAGCCCCGTCGGCGGGGGCGACGAGCAGTACTTC.

This chain connects TRBV5-1 to TRBJ2-2, with 10 bases that match TRBD1. The CDR3 contains 15 residues. J lost 5 bases, V lost 3 bases, and 4 bases had no gene match. In germline, CDR1 is SGHRS, CDR2 YFSETQ. CDR3 sequence (DNA): TGCGCCAGCAGCTGGACAGGGGGAGATACCGGGGAGCTGTTTTTT. Amino acids: CASSWTGGDTGELFF.

The chain recombines TRBV6-1 with TRBJ1-1; D unclear. The CDR3 runs 13 residues. Trimming removed 4 bases at V and 0 bases at J, with 6 bases between. CDR1 is MNHNS, CDR2 SASEGT, per germline. The CDR3: CASSALMNTEAFF. CDR3 sequence (DNA): TGTGCCAGCAGTGCCCTTATGAACACTGAAGCTTTCTTT.

The chain uses TRBV7-9 and TRBJ2-1, with TRBD2 identical over 8 bases. The V and J ends lost 1 base and 2 bases, in that order; junction bases with no gene match: 4. Per the germline V gene, CDR1 is SEHNR and CDR2 is FQNEAQ (reference sequence). CDR3 length: 16 residues. The CDR3 DNA reads TGTGCCAGCAGCTTAGGGGTGGGACTAGCCTACAATGAGCAGTTCTTC. Its translation is CASSLGVGLAYNEQFF. The variable domain in full, with the rest retrieved from reference TRBV7-9 and TRBJ2-1, is DTGVSQNPRHKITKRGQNVTFRCDPISEHNRLYWYRQTLGQGPEFLTYFQNEAQLEKSRLLSDRFSAERPKGSFSTLEIQRTEQGDSAMYLCASSLGVGLAYNEQFFGPGTRLTVL.

The chain uses TRBV6-5 and TRBJ2-7; 7 bases agree with TRBD1. With V trimmed by 5 bases and J by 5 bases, 9 bases remained unmatched. Germline V gives CDR1 MNHEY, CDR2 SVGAGI. The CDR3 has 14 amino acids. Here the CDR3 DNA reads TGTGCCAGCAGTCGACAGGGTAAGCGGAACGAGCAGTACTTC. Translated: CASSRQGKRNEQYF.

This chain uses TRBV5-1 with TRBJ2-3; TRBD2 matches 10 bases. V shed 0 bases and J 4 bases; nucleotides not matched to a gene: 20. Germline lookup yields CDR1 SGHRS and CDR2 YFSETQ. CDR3 size: 21 residues. The CDR3 reads CASSLASRGWLAGVRPDTQYF. The CDR3 coding sequence is TGCGCCAGCAGCTTGGCCTCTCGGGGATGGCTAGCGGGAGTGAGACCAGATACGCAGTATTTT.